This T cell receptor beta chain is from a study of OX40 agonist ivuxolimab in advanced cancers. For the study at large: Dose-escalation patients had hepatocellular carcinoma, melanoma, renal cell or head and neck cancer. From about 23 to 85 years was the age range, with a mean of around 57 years, and around 80% were male.

The CDR3 length is 14 residues. From germline, CDR1 is SGHNT and CDR2 YYREEE (reference sequence). The V gene lost 2 bases and the J gene lost 10 bases, with 13 bases spanning the gap. Study-wide results and limits: CD4+ and CD8+ T cells in blood underwent clonal expansion by week 6 at 0.1 to 3.0 mg/kg.

A note on this clone: Its antigen is not known.

This table comes from immunoSEQ multiplex PCR, and its TCRdb copy is limited to in-frame clones, with some not included. The sample shows under 150,000 clones, about 92% of them seen only once. V and J are TRBV5-4 and TRBJ1-6; a weak D match, TRBD1 (6 bases). The receptor was derived from an adult with an advanced solid tumor such as melanoma, head and neck, liver or kidney cancer. The sequencing here drew on CD4+ or CD8+ T cells sorted from blood, taken in a trial of the OX40 agonist ivuxolimab. The CDR3 is CASSFPSGGSPLHF. Written as DNA, the CDR3 is TGTGCCAGCAGCTTTCCGTCGGGGGGCTCACCCCTCCACTTT. Full variable domain (remainder filled in from reference TRBV5-4 and TRBJ1-6): ETGVTQSPTHLIKTRGQQVTLRCSSQSGHNTVSWYQQALGQGPQFIFQYYREEENGRGNFPPRFSGLQFPNYSSELNVNALELDDSALYLCASSFPSGGSPLHFGNGTRLTVT.